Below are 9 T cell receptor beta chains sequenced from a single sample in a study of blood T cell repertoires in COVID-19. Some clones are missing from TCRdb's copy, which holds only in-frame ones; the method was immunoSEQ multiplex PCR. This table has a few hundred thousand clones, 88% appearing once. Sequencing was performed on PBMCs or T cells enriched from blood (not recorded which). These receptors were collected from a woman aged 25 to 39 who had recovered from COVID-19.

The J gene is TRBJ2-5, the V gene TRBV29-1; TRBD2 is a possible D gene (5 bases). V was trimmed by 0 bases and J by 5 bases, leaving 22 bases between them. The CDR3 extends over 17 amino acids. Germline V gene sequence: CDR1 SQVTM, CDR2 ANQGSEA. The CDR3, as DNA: TGCAGCGTTGAAGATTGGGAAGTGGGAGCGTATATGGAGACCCAGTACTTC. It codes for CSVEDWEVGAYMETQYF.

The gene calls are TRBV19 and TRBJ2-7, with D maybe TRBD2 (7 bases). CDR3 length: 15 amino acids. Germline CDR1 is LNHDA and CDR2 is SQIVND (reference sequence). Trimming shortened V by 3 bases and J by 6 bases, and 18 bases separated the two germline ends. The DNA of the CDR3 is TGTGCCAGTAGTATCAACCTTGCGGGGGCGGGCGAGCAGTACTTC. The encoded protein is CASSINLAGAGEQYF.

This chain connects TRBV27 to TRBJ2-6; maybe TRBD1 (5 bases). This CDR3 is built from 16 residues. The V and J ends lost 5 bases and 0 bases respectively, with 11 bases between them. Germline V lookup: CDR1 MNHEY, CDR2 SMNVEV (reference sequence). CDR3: CASSPPGPSGANVLTF. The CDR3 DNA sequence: TGTGCCAGCAGTCCCCCAGGGCCCTCTGGGGCCAACGTCCTGACTTTC.

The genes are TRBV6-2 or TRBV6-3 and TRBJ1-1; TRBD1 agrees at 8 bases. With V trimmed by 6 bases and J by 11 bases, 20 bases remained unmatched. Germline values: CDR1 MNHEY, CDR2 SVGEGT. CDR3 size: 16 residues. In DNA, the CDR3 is TGTGCCAGCAGCCACCCCCCAGACAGGGGCAAATTGCGGGCTTTCTTT. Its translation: CASSHPPDRGKLRAFF.

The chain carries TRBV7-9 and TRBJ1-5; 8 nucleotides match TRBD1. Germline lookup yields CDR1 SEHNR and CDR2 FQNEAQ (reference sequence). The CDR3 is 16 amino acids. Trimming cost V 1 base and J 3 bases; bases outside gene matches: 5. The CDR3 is CASSLGTGQVNQPQHF. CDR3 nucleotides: TGTGCCAGCAGCTTAGGAACGGGACAGGTCAATCAGCCCCAGCATTTT. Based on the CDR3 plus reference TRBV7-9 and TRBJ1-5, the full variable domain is DTGVSQNPRHKITKRGQNVTFRCDPISEHNRLYWYRQTLGQGPEFLTYFQNEAQLEKSRLLSDRFSAERPKGSFSTLEIQRTEQGDSAMYLCASSLGTGQVNQPQHFGDGTRLSIL.

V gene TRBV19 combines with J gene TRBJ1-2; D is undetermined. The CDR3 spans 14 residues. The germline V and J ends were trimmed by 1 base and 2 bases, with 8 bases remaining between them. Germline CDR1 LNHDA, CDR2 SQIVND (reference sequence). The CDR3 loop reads CASSIVSGNYGYTF. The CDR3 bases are TGTGCCAGTAGTATAGTATCAGGAAACTATGGCTACACCTTC.

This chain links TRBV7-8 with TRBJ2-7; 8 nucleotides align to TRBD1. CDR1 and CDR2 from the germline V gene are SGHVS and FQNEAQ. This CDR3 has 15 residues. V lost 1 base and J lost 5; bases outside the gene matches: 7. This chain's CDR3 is CASSLGLDRVNEQYF. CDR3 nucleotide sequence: TGTGCCAGCAGCTTAGGTCTGGACAGGGTAAACGAGCAGTACTTC.

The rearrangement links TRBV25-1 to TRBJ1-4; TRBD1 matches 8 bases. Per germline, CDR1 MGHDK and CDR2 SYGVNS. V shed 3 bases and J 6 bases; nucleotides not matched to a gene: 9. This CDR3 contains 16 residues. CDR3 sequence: CASSETQGARDEKLFF. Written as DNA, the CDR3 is TGTGCCAGCAGTGAGACTCAGGGGGCGAGGGATGAAAAACTGTTTTTT.

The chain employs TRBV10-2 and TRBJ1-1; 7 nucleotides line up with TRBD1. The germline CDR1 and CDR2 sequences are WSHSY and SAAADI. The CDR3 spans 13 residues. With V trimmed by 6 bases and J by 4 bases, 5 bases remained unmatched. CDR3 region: CASRGDRVTEAFF. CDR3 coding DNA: TGCGCCAGCAGGGGAGACAGGGTCACTGAAGCTTTCTTT.